Here is one T cell receptor (beta chain) with its context. The data are from a study of radiation and T cells in renal cell carcinoma. Time point meaning: blood 4 weeks post-SBRT, at nephrectomy. Treatment: 15 Gy SBRT to primary tumor, nephrectomy 4 weeks later. Nephrectomy followed 15 Gy stereotactic body radiation by 4 weeks. Sequencing was performed with immunoSEQ multiplex PCR; in TCRdb, only in-frame clones are kept and a portion is missing. This sample has fewer than 200,000 clones; around 89% occur once, and the top ten carry 10% to 12%. J was trimmed by 5 bases and V by 5 bases; bases with no gene match: 7. Germline CDR1 and CDR2: MDHEN and SYDVKM. The CDR3 spans 15 residues.

Sequenced here: blood, sampled from a patient whose treatment included radiotherapy and nephrectomy. The chain joins TRBV28 to TRBJ2-5, with TRBD1 matching over 11 bases. The clonotype was recovered from a woman aged 45-65 years with renal cell carcinoma. CDR3 coding DNA: TGTGCCAGCAGTCCCTGGACAGGGGGCATGGAGACCCAGTACTTC. It codes for CASSPWTGGMETQYF.